This T cell receptor beta chain was identified in a study of regulatory T cells in long-lasting Graves disease. This CDR3 spans 14 amino acids. CDR1 is GTSNPN, CDR2 SVGIG, per germline (reference sequence). Trimming removed 0 bases from V and 4 bases from J, with 13 bases in between. Time point reported: newly diagnosed GD, antithyroid drugs for less than 3 months. From RNA extracted from PBMCs, the TCR library was made. Staff took approximately 10 milliliters of peripheral blood and put it into EDTA tubes. Assembly of TCR beta libraries relied on iRepertoire HTBI primers together with Arm-PCR of CDR3 regions. TCRdb called the multiplex PCR reads again in MiXCR, with one record for every CDR3 protein. Of roughly 320,000 distinct CDR3 sequences listed, over 15% were seen once; the top ten hold about 32%. This clonotype was recorded at least ten times. These same data were also listed under a study on T cells in Graves' hyperthyroidism and ophthalmopathy. That report notes: In validation, the model predicted ophthalmopathy. These predictions came a median about 6.2 months before onset.

The material sequenced was peripheral blood mononuclear cells (PBMCs), taken at new diagnosis, from a patient treated with antithyroid drugs. The chain has TRBV30 and TRBJ2-7; tentative D call: TRBD1 (6 bases). The TCR originated in a man aged 40-49 years with Graves disease. The chain's CDR3 is CAWSVGGVGYEQYF. The CDR3 DNA reads as TGTGCCTGGAGTGTAGGGGGTGTAGGGTACGAGCAGTACTTC.